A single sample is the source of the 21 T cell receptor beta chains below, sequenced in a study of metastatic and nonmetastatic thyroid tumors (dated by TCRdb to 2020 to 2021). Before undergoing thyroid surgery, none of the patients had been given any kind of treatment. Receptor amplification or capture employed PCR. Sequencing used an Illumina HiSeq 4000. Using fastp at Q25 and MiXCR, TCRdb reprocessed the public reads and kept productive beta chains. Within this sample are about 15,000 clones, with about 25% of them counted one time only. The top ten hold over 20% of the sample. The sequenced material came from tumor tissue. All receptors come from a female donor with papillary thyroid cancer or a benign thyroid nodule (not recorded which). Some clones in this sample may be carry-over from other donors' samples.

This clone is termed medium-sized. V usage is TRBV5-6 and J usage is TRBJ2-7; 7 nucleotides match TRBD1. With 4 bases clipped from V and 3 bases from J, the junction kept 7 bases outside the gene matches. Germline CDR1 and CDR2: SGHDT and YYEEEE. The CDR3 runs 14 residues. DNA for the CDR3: TGTGCCAGCAGCACTTACAGGGGTATCTACGAGCAGTACTTC. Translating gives CASSTYRGIYEQYF.

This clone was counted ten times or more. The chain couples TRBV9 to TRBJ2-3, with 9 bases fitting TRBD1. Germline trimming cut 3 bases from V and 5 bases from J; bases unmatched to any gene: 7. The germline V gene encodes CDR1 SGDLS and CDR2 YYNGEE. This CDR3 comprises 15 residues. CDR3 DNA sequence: TGTGCCAGCAGCGGCCGGGACAGGGTACTAGATACGCAGTATTTT. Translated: CASSGRDRVLDTQYF.

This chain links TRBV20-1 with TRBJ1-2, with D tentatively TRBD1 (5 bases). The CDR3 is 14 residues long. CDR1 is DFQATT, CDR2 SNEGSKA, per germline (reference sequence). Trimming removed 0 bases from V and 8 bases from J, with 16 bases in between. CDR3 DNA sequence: TGCAGTGCTAGAGAAGGGGCACCTTCTATAGGCTACACCTTC. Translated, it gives CSAREGAPSIGYTF.

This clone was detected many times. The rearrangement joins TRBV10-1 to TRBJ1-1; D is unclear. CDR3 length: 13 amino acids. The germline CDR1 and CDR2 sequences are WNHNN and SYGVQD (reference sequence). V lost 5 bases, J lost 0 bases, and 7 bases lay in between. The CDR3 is CASSPSLNTEAFF. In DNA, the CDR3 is TGCGCCAGCAGTCCATCGTTGAACACTGAAGCTTTCTTT.

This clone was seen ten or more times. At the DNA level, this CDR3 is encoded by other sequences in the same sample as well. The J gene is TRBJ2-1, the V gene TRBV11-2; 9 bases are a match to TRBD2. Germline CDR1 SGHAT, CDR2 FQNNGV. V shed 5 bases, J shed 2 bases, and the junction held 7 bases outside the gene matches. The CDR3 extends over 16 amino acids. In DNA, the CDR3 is TGTGCCAGCAGCAGGGTAGCGGGAGTACCCTACAATGAGCAGTTCTTC. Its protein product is CASSRVAGVPYNEQFF.

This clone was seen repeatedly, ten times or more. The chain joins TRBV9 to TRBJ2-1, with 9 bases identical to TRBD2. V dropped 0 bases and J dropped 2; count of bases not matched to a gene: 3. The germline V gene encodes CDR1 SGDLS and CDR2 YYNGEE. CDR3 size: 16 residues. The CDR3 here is CASSVDGGRAYNEQFF. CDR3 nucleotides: TGTGCCAGCAGCGTAGACGGCGGGAGGGCCTACAATGAGCAGTTCTTC.

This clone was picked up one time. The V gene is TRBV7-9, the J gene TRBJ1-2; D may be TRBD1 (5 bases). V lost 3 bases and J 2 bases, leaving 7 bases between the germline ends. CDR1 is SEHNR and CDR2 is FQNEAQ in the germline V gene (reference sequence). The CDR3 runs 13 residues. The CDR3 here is CASSFDRNYGYTF. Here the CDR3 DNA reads TGTGCCAGCAGCTTTGACAGAAACTATGGCTACACCTTC.

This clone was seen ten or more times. The CDR3 DNA reads TGTGCCAGCAGCCTAAACAGGGGGCAGGGCACTGAAGCTTTCTTT. Its protein product is CASSLNRGQGTEAFF. V and J are TRBV3-1 and TRBJ1-1; 9 bases match TRBD1. The J segment lost 4 bases and the V segment lost 4 bases, leaving 7 bases of the junction unmatched. Germline CDR1 and CDR2: LGHDT and YNNKEL (reference sequence). CDR3 length: 15 amino acids.

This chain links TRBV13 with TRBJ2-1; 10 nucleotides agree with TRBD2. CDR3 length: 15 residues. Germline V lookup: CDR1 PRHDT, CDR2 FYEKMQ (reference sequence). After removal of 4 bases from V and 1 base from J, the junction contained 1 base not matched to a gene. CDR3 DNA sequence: TGTGCCAGCAGCTCGGGACTAGCGTCCTACAATGAGCAGTTCTTC. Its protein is CASSSGLASYNEQFF. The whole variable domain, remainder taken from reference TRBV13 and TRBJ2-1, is AAGVIQSPRHLIKEKRETATLKCYPIPRHDTVYWYQQGPGQDPQFLISFYEKMQSDKGSIPDRFSAQQFSDYHSELNMSSLELGDSALYFCASSSGLASYNEQFFGPGTRLTVL.

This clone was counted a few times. CDR3 amino acids: CASSQGDTGELFF. The CDR3 DNA follows: TGTGCCAGCAGCCAAGGGGACACCGGGGAGCTGTTTTTT. The genes are TRBV12-3 or TRBV12-4 and TRBJ2-2; D perhaps matches TRBD1 (5 bases). The CDR3 has 13 amino acids. The V and J ends lost 6 bases and 3 bases respectively, with 8 bases between them.

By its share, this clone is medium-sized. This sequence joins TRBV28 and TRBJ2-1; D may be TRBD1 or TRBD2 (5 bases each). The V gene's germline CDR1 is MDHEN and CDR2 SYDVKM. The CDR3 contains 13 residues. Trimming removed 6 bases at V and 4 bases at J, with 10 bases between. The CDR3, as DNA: TGTGCCAGCAGCGGGGCAAATTACAATGAGCAGTTCTTC. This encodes CASSGANYNEQFF. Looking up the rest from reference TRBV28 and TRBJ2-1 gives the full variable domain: DVKVTQSSRYLVKRTGEKVFLECVQDMDHENMFWYRQDPGLGLRLIYFSYDVKMKEKGDIPEGYSVSREKKERFSLILESASTNQTSMYLCASSGANYNEQFFGPGTRLTVL.

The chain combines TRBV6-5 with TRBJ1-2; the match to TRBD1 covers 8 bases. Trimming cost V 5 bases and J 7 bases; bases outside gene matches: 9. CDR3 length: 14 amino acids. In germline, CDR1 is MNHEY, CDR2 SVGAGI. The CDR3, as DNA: TGTGCCAGCAGTCACCTTCAGGGGGCCTCTGGCTACACCTTC. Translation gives CASSHLQGASGYTF.

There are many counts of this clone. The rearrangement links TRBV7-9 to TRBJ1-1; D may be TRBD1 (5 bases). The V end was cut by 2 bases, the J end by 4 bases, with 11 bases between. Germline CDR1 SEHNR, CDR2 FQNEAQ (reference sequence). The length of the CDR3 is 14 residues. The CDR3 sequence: CASSLFQGITEAFF. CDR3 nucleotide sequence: TGTGCCAGCAGCTTATTTCAGGGTATCACTGAAGCTTTCTTT.

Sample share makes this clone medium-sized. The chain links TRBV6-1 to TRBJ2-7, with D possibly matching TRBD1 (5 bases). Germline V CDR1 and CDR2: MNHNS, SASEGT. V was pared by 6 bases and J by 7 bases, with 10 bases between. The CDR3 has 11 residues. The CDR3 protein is CASSNNREQYF. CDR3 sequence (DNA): TGTGCCAGCAGCAACAACAGGGAGCAGTACTTC.

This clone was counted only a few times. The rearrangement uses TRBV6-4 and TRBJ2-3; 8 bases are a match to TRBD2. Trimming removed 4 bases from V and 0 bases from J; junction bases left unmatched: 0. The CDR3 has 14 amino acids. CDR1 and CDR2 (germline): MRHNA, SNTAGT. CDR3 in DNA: TGTGCCAGCAGTGCTAGCGGGAGCACAGATACGCAGTATTTT. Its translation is CASSASGSTDTQYF.

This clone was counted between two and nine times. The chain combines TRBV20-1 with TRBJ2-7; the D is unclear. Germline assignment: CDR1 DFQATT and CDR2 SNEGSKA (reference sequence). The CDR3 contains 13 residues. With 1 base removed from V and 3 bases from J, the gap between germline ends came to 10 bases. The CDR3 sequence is CSARGDRLYEQYF. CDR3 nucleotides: TGCAGTGCTAGAGGAGATCGACTCTACGAGCAGTACTTC.

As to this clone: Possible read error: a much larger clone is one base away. In DNA, the CDR3 is TGCGCCAGCATCTTGGAGGGACTAGGGTCCTACGAGCAGTACTTC. Translating gives CASILEGLGSYEQYF. The chain uses TRBV5-4 and TRBJ2-7, with 8 bases identical to TRBD2. The CDR3 totals 15 residues. In germline, CDR1 is SGHNT, CDR2 YYREEE (reference sequence).

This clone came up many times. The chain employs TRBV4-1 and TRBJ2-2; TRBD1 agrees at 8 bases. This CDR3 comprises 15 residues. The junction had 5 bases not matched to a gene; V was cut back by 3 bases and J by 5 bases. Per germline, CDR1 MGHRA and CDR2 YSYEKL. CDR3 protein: CASSQPRDRTGELFF. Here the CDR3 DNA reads TGCGCCAGCAGCCAGCCTCGGGACAGGACCGGGGAGCTGTTTTTT.

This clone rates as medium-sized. CDR3 loop: CASSFRRDYEQYF. The CDR3 region has the DNA TGCGCCAGCAGCTTCCGCAGAGACTACGAGCAGTACTTC. V gene TRBV5-1 combines with J gene TRBJ2-7; D gene unclear. The CDR3 runs 13 residues. Per germline, CDR1 SGHRS and CDR2 YFSETQ. V was clipped by 2 bases and J by 3 bases, with 9 bases between them.

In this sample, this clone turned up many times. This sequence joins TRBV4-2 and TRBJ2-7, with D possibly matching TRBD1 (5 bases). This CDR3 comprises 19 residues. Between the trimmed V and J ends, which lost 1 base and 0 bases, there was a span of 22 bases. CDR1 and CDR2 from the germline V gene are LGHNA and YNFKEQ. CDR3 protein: CASSQVLWGPTFYSYEQYF. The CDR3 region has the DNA TGTGCCAGCAGCCAAGTTCTTTGGGGCCCAACATTCTACTCCTACGAGCAGTACTTC.

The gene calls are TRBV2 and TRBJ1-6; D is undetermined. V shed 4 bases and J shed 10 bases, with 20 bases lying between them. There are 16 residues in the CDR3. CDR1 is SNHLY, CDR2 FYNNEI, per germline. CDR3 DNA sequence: TGTGCCAGCAGTGGTACGAAGGGAGGTCAGCGGTCACCCCTCCACTTT. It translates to CASSGTKGGQRSPLHF.